Listed below are T cell receptor beta chains from one sample, sequenced in a study of blood T cell repertoires in COVID-19. TCRdb keeps only in-frame clones here, not all; method: immunoSEQ multiplex PCR. The sample carries approximately 210,000 clones, approximately 82% recorded once. The source material was PBMCs or T cells enriched from blood (not recorded which). The receptors originated from a man aged 40-50 years who had recovered from COVID-19. The CDR3 runs from the conserved cysteine through the conserved F or W. Fields, in order: J gene, clone size, V gene, D gene, CDR3 DNA, CDR3 protein. The D gene is left open where the match is weak. Expanded clones are given a class, and other clones once, few, many or no size at all.

J gene: TRBJ1-1
clone size: .
V gene: TRBV7-9
D gene: .
CDR3 DNA: TGTGCCAGCAGCTCAACCCAGGGGAGAAACACTGAAGCTTTCTTT
CDR3 protein: CASSSTQGRNTEAFF

J gene: TRBJ1-6
clone size: .
V gene: TRBV7-9
D gene: .
CDR3 DNA: TGTGCCAGCAGTCACAGAGACGCACCCCTCCACTTT
CDR3 protein: CASSHRDAPLHF

J gene: TRBJ2-7
clone size: .
V gene: TRBV5-1
D gene: TRBD2
CDR3 DNA: TGCGCCAGCAGTGATACTAGCGGGAGCGAGGAGCAGTACTTC
CDR3 protein: CASSDTSGSEEQYF

J gene: TRBJ2-1
clone size: .
V gene: TRBV9
D gene: TRBD1
CDR3 DNA: TGTGCCAGCAGCGTGACAGGGGTAATCTCCTACAATGAGCAGTTCTTC
CDR3 protein: CASSVTGVISYNEQFF

J gene: TRBJ1-6
clone size: .
V gene: TRBV5-1
D gene: .
CDR3 DNA: TGCGCCAGCAGCTTGGGGGGGACATATCCTCCTTCACCCCTCCACTTT
CDR3 protein: CASSLGGTYPPSPLHF

J gene: TRBJ1-1
clone size: few
V gene: TRBV18
D gene: .
CDR3 DNA: TGTGCCAGCTCCCTGGGGCGCGGCACTGAAGCTTTCTTT
CDR3 protein: CASSLGRGTEAFF

J gene: TRBJ2-4
clone size: .
V gene: TRBV9
D gene: .
CDR3 DNA: TGTGCCAGCAGCGACAACATAGCCAAAAACATTCAGTACTTC
CDR3 protein: CASSDNIAKNIQYF

J gene: TRBJ2-3
clone size: many
V gene: TRBV7-3
D gene: TRBD2
CDR3 DNA: TGTGCCAGCGGCGCGGGGGAAGGAGATACGCAGTATTTT
CDR3 protein: CASGAGEGDTQYF

J gene: TRBJ1-4
clone size: .
V gene: TRBV5-1
D gene: .
CDR3 DNA: TGCGCCAGCAGCTTGGAACTTACCGAAAAACTGTTTTTT
CDR3 protein: CASSLELTEKLFF

J gene: TRBJ2-3
clone size: .
V gene: TRBV27
D gene: TRBD2
CDR3 DNA: TGTGCCAGCAGGCGGGGGGACACGCAGTATTTT
CDR3 protein: CASRRGDTQYF

J gene: TRBJ2-4
clone size: .
V gene: TRBV28
D gene: .
CDR3 DNA: TGTGCCAGCCGGGGGAAGACAGTAGTGATAGCCAAAAACATTCAGTACTTC
CDR3 protein: CASRGKTVVIAKNIQYF

J gene: TRBJ2-1
clone size: .
V gene: TRBV7-8
D gene: .
CDR3 DNA: TGTGCCAGCAGCTTCATGCGGTGGCCCTCCTACAATGAGCAGTTCTTC
CDR3 protein: CASSFMRWPSYNEQFF

J gene: TRBJ1-6
clone size: .
V gene: TRBV19
D gene: .
CDR3 DNA: TGTGCCAGTAGTTTCAGGGGTGGGTCACCCCTCCACTTT
CDR3 protein: CASSFRGGSPLHF

J gene: TRBJ1-1
clone size: .
V gene: TRBV2
D gene: TRBD1
CDR3 DNA: TGTGCCAGCCTGGGACAGGGGATCGCTTTCTTT
CDR3 protein: CASLGQGIAFF

J gene: TRBJ2-3
clone size: .
V gene: TRBV2
D gene: TRBD2
CDR3 DNA: TGTGCCAGCAGGGTTCTAGCGGGGGGGCCTAGCACAGATACGCAGTATTTT
CDR3 protein: CASRVLAGGPSTDTQYF

J gene: TRBJ1-5
clone size: .
V gene: TRBV18
D gene: .
CDR3 DNA: TGTGCCAGCTCTCCTGAAACGGGCCACGGGGACCAGCATTTT
CDR3 protein: CASSPETGHGDQHF

J gene: TRBJ1-2
clone size: .
V gene: TRBV7-2
D gene: .
CDR3 DNA: TGTGCCAGCAGCTTAGGTCAGACTACCAACTATGGCTACACCTTC
CDR3 protein: CASSLGQTTNYGYTF

J gene: TRBJ2-1
clone size: .
V gene: TRBV2
D gene: .
CDR3 DNA: TGTGCCAGCAGCCTACAGGGCCCGCAGTTCTTC
CDR3 protein: CASSLQGPQFF

J gene: TRBJ2-7
clone size: .
V gene: TRBV4-1
D gene: TRBD1
CDR3 DNA: TGCGCCAGCAGCCAAGATCAAACAGGGGGCATCTACGAGCAGTACTTC
CDR3 protein: CASSQDQTGGIYEQYF

J gene: TRBJ2-3
clone size: .
V gene: TRBV2
D gene: .
CDR3 DNA: TGTGCCAGCACCCCCGGGGGAGGCGGCACAGATACGCAGTATTTT
CDR3 protein: CASTPGGGGTDTQYF

J gene: TRBJ2-1
clone size: .
V gene: TRBV9
D gene: TRBD1
CDR3 DNA: TGTGCCAGCAGCGTAGCACAGGGGGACTACAATGAGCAGTTCTTC
CDR3 protein: CASSVAQGDYNEQFF

J gene: TRBJ2-5
clone size: .
V gene: TRBV14
D gene: TRBD2
CDR3 DNA: TGTGCCAGCAGCCAAGATAGGTTTCGGGGACTAGCAGGAGAGACCCAGTACTTC
CDR3 protein: CASSQDRFRGLAGETQYF

J gene: TRBJ2-7
clone size: .
V gene: TRBV15
D gene: TRBD2
CDR3 DNA: TGTGCCACCGGTTGGACGGGAGCGGGGGAGCAGTACTTC
CDR3 protein: CATGWTGAGEQYF

J gene: TRBJ2-7
clone size: .
V gene: TRBV2
D gene: .
CDR3 DNA: TGTGCCAGCAGTGAAGCTCTACAGGGAGAAGCCTTC
CDR3 protein: CASSEALQGEAF

J gene: TRBJ2-7
clone size: medium-sized
V gene: TRBV7-9
D gene: .
CDR3 DNA: TGTGCCAGCAGACCCACTACGCGGTCCTACGAGCAGTACTTC
CDR3 protein: CASRPTTRSYEQYF

J gene: TRBJ1-1
clone size: .
V gene: TRBV6-4
D gene: .
CDR3 DNA: TGTGCCAGCAGCGTGGACAGTAACACTGAAGCTTTCTTT
CDR3 protein: CASSVDSNTEAFF

J gene: TRBJ1-3
clone size: .
V gene: TRBV3-1/TRBV3-2
D gene: .
CDR3 DNA: TGTGCCAGCAGCCAATCCGGACAGTCTTACTCTGGAAACACCATATATTTT
CDR3 protein: CASSQSGQSYSGNTIYF

J gene: TRBJ2-7
clone size: once
V gene: TRBV11-2
D gene: TRBD1
CDR3 DNA: TGTGCCAGCAGCTTAGAGGTCGCAGGGGGCTACGAGCAGTACTTC
CDR3 protein: CASSLEVAGGYEQYF

J gene: TRBJ1-1
clone size: .
V gene: TRBV6-2/TRBV6-3
D gene: .
CDR3 DNA: TGTGCCAGCAGTTATATGAACACTGAAGCTTTCTTT
CDR3 protein: CASSYMNTEAFF

J gene: TRBJ2-3
clone size: .
V gene: TRBV4-2
D gene: TRBD2
CDR3 DNA: TGTGCCAGCAGCCAAGATCGCGGGCTAGCGGGGTTCACGGGAGATACGCAGTATTTT
CDR3 protein: CASSQDRGLAGFTGDTQYF

J gene: TRBJ1-6
clone size: .
V gene: TRBV14
D gene: .
CDR3 DNA: TGTGCCAGCAGCCAAGACCGTGAGTCACCCCTCCACTTT
CDR3 protein: CASSQDRESPLHF

J gene: TRBJ1-6
clone size: .
V gene: TRBV30
D gene: TRBD1
CDR3 DNA: TGTGCCTGTCCCTCCCGGGACAGCGTTAATTCACCCCTCCACTTT
CDR3 protein: CACPSRDSVNSPLHF

J gene: TRBJ2-5
clone size: once
V gene: TRBV11-3
D gene: .
CDR3 DNA: TGTGCCAGCAGCCTCGGGGGACTTAACCAAGAGACCCAGTACTTC
CDR3 protein: CASSLGGLNQETQYF

J gene: TRBJ1-5
clone size: .
V gene: TRBV5-1
D gene: .
CDR3 DNA: TGCGCCAGCAGCTTGCTACCCGGGCAGCCCCAGCATTTT
CDR3 protein: CASSLLPGQPQHF

J gene: TRBJ2-7
clone size: .
V gene: TRBV18
D gene: .
CDR3 DNA: TGTGCCAGCTCACCTCCAGGCAGGCCCTACGAGCAGTACTTC
CDR3 protein: CASSPPGRPYEQYF

J gene: TRBJ2-7
clone size: .
V gene: TRBV7-2
D gene: .
CDR3 DNA: TGTGCCAGCAGCTTCCTTTTAGGACAGAACTACGAGCAGTACTTC
CDR3 protein: CASSFLLGQNYEQYF

J gene: TRBJ1-2
clone size: .
V gene: TRBV27
D gene: TRBD1
CDR3 DNA: TGTGCCAGCAGTACCGAACAGGGGTCTAATAACTATGGCTACACCTTC
CDR3 protein: CASSTEQGSNNYGYTF

J gene: TRBJ1-1
clone size: once
V gene: TRBV29-1
D gene: .
CDR3 DNA: TGCAGCGTGCGAGCGGGGGAGTATACTGAAGCTTTCTTT
CDR3 protein: CSVRAGEYTEAFF